This T cell receptor beta chain was recovered during a study of blood T cell repertoires in COVID-19. Study details: There were acute and convalescent COVID-19 samples, and they came from the United States, Italy and Spain. Nucleic acid was either cDNA or gDNA, and it came from T cells, B-cell-depleted T cells, or PBMCs.

Per the original data handling: Counts of nucleated cells, estimated from reference gene primer amplification, were obtained. The assay was immunoSEQ multiplex PCR, and TCRdb's table has in-frame clones only and misses some. Clone size and the V and J calls come from that table; the DNA yielded D and trimming. Of under 200,000 clones detected, more than 70% appear once; the ten largest clones hold around 2.7%. This CDR3 has 13 residues. Germline assignment: CDR1 SGHTA and CDR2 FQGNSA. With 4 bases removed from V and 6 bases from J, the gap between germline ends came to 9 bases. The chain recombines TRBV7-2 with TRBJ2-2; D is unresolved. The TCR was taken from a man in his forties with active or convalescent COVID-19. The sample was peripheral blood. The CDR3 DNA reads as TGTGCCAGCAGCTATATTATAGCCGGGGAGCTGTTTTTT. It specifies CASSYIIAGELFF.